The 22 T cell receptor beta chains given below trace back to one sample, sequenced in a study of blood T cell repertoires in COVID-19. Profiled with immunoSEQ multiplex PCR; TCRdb holds only in-frame clones, not every one. The data show over 200,000 clones, approximately 82% seen once. The sequenced sample consisted of peripheral blood. These receptor sequences come from an elderly man with acute or convalescent COVID-19.

This chain links TRBV30 with TRBJ1-1; D possibly corresponds to TRBD1 (5 bases). Germline V lookup: CDR1 GTSNPN, CDR2 SVGIG (reference sequence). CDR3 length: 15 residues. V lost 0 bases and J lost 1, with 12 bases in between. DNA for the CDR3: TGTGCCTGGAGTGTACGTCGGGGGACGAACACTGAAGCTTTCTTT. It codes for CAWSVRRGTNTEAFF.

This chain joins TRBV10-2 and TRBJ2-2, with 12 bases that match TRBD2. J lost 6 bases, V lost 8 bases, and 7 bases had no gene match. This CDR3 comprises 15 residues. Germline V gives CDR1 WSHSY, CDR2 SAAADI. The CDR3 DNA sequence: TGCGCCAGCTCCATGCTAGCGGGAGGGTCCGGGGAGCTGTTTTTT. Translation: CASSMLAGGSGELFF.

The CDR3 reads CASSLVGGGAEAFF. The CDR3, as DNA: TGTGCCAGCAGTTTAGTAGGGGGAGGGGCTGAAGCTTTCTTT. J is TRBJ1-1 and V is TRBV28, with TRBD1 as a possible D gene (6 bases). Germline CDR1 reads MDHEN; CDR2 reads SYDVKM. The CDR3 length is 14 residues. V gave up 2 bases and J gave up 6 bases, with 13 bases separating them.

The chain recombines TRBV7-2 with TRBJ1-1; 7 bases are shared with TRBD1. CDR1 and CDR2 (germline): SGHTA, FQGNSA. The CDR3 runs to 14 residues. Trimming at V came to 5 bases and at J to 4 bases, leaving 7 bases not matched to a gene. CDR3 protein: CASSPRQGGTEAFF. In nucleotides, the CDR3 is TGTGCCAGCAGCCCCCGACAGGGTGGCACTGAAGCTTTCTTT. Based on the CDR3 plus reference TRBV7-2 and TRBJ1-1, the full variable domain is GAGVSQSPSNKVTEKGKDVELRCDPISGHTALYWYRQSLGQGLEFLIYFQGNSAPDKSGLPSDRFSAERTGGSVSTLTIQRTQQEDSAVYLCASSPRQGGTEAFFGQGTRLTVV.

This chain uses TRBV5-4 with TRBJ2-7, with TRBD2 matching 11 bases. The CDR3 runs to 15 residues. V shed 3 bases, J shed 2 bases, and the junction held 4 bases outside the gene matches. CDR1 is SGHNT, CDR2 YYREEE, per germline (reference sequence). The CDR3: CASSSKTSGTYEQYF. CDR3 nucleotide sequence: TGTGCCAGCAGCTCGAAGACTAGCGGGACCTACGAGCAGTACTTC. The full variable domain, in which reference TRBV5-4 and TRBJ2-7 provide the parts outside the CDR3, is ETGVTQSPTHLIKTRGQQVTLRCSSQSGHNTVSWYQQALGQGPQFIFQYYREEENGRGNFPPRFSGLQFPNYSSELNVNALELDDSALYLCASSSKTSGTYEQYFGPGTRLTVT.

This chain uses TRBV7-6 with TRBJ2-1; D gene unclear. V dropped 1 base and J dropped 2 bases, with 9 bases sitting between them. Germline-derived CDR1 and CDR2 are SGHVS and FNYEAQ. CDR3 length: 15 residues. The CDR3 loop reads CASSLGLEPYNEQFF. The CDR3 nucleotides are TGTGCCAGCAGCTTAGGACTGGAGCCCTACAATGAGCAGTTCTTC.

This chain uses TRBV7-3 with TRBJ2-6, with D perhaps matching TRBD1 (6 bases). V was shortened by 1 base and J by 0 bases, with 16 bases between the two germline ends. The CDR3 is 19 residues long. Germline V gene sequence: CDR1 SGHTA, CDR2 FQGTGA. The CDR3 bases are TGTGCCAGCAGCTTAATGGGCGAGACAGGATACTCTGGGGCCAACGTCCTGACTTTC. Translating it yields CASSLMGETGYSGANVLTF.

The chain combines TRBV6-5 with TRBJ2-7; 8 nucleotides line up with TRBD2. The CDR3 is made up of 13 amino acids. J lost 3 bases, V lost 6 bases, and 4 bases had no gene match. Germline-derived CDR1 and CDR2 are MNHEY and SVGAGI. CDR3 coding DNA: TGTGCCAGCAGACCCGGGGGGGGCTACGAGCAGTACTTC. Its protein is CASRPGGGYEQYF.

This chain connects TRBV21-1 to TRBJ1-2; the D segment call TRBD1 is taken from the table without a DNA check. TRBV21-1 is annotated as a pseudogene. The CDR3 length is 13 residues. The CDR3 here is CASSPRQGDGYTF. The CDR3 DNA is TGTGCCAGCAGCCCGCGACAGGGGGATGGCTACACCTTC.

This clone was counted a few times. The chain is built from TRBV19 and TRBJ1-4; 7 nucleotides agree with TRBD1. The CDR3 consists of 16 residues. Germline lookup yields CDR1 LNHDA and CDR2 SQIVND (reference sequence). The V segment lost 4 bases and the J segment 6 bases; nucleotides outside the gene matches: 11. The CDR3 sequence is CASSTPGRGRDEKLFF. Here the CDR3 DNA reads TGTGCCAGTAGTACCCCCGGGAGGGGGCGGGATGAAAAACTGTTTTTT. The variable domain in full, completed from reference TRBV19 and TRBJ1-4, reads DGGITQSPKYLFRKEGQNVTLSCEQNLNHDAMYWYRQDPGQGLRLIYYSQIVNDFQKGDIAEGYSVSREKKESFPLTVTSAQKNPTAFYLCASSTPGRGRDEKLFFGSGTQLSVL.

V and J are TRBV6-5 and TRBJ1-2; D is unclear. V gave up 6 bases and J gave up 0 bases, with 14 bases separating them. This CDR3 comprises 15 residues. CDR1 and CDR2 (germline): MNHEY, SVGAGI. The CDR3 nucleotides are TGTGCCAGCAGGCAACCGGGATTTGCTAACTATGGCTACACCTTC. Its translation: CASRQPGFANYGYTF.

The chain links TRBV6-2 or TRBV6-3 to TRBJ2-7, with TRBD2 matching over 11 bases. V was clipped by 0 bases and J by 5 bases; unmatched bases: 12. CDR3 length equals 18 residues. Germline CDR1 is MNHEY and CDR2 is SVGEGT. The CDR3 nucleotides are TGTGCCAGCAGTTACTCTCCGTTCACTAGCGGGGGACCCCACGAGCAGTACTTC. This gives the protein CASSYSPFTSGGPHEQYF.

V is TRBV12-3 or TRBV12-4 and J is TRBJ2-7, with a tentative D call TRBD2 (6 bases). Trimming shortened V by 3 bases and J by 7 bases, and 13 bases separated the two germline ends. The CDR3 runs 13 residues. The CDR3 loop is CASSFNARGEQYF. The CDR3 nucleotides read TGTGCCAGCAGTTTTAACGCACGGGGGGAGCAGTACTTC.

This clone is a singleton in its sample. This chain connects TRBV5-1 to TRBJ2-1; possibly TRBD2 for D (6 bases). Germline V CDR1 and CDR2: SGHRS, YFSETQ. The CDR3 covers 15 residues. V was clipped by 2 bases and J by 8 bases, with 17 bases between them. The DNA of the CDR3 is TGCGCCAGCAGCTTAGCCCGACTAGGAATCGATGAGCAGTTCTTC. Translating it yields CASSLARLGIDEQFF.

The rearrangement joins TRBV24-1 to TRBJ1-2; 10 bases agree with TRBD1. In germline, CDR1 is KGHDR, CDR2 SFDVKD. V shed 2 bases, J shed 7 bases, and the junction held 12 bases outside the gene matches. The CDR3 is made up of 17 amino acids. CDR3 sequence reads: CATSDSTKTGGVGGYTF. The CDR3, as DNA: TGTGCCACCAGTGATTCGACGAAGACAGGGGGCGTGGGTGGCTACACCTTC.

This clone appeared a few times. The J gene is TRBJ2-1, the V gene TRBV15; 7 positions agree with TRBD2. Germline-derived CDR1 and CDR2 are LNHNV and YYDKDF (reference sequence). The CDR3 sequence is 14 residues long. V shed 7 bases, J shed 6 bases, and the junction held 9 bases outside the gene matches. The CDR3: CATKRDYVSNEQFF. CDR3 nucleotide sequence: TGTGCCACCAAAAGGGACTATGTATCCAATGAGCAGTTCTTC.

The CDR3 bases are TGTGCCACCAGCACCACACCGGGACTAGCGGGCAATGAGCAGTTCTTC. Its protein is CATSTTPGLAGNEQFF. The chain combines TRBV15 with TRBJ2-1; TRBD2 aligns across 12 bases. The CDR3 covers 16 residues. Germline V gene lookup returns CDR1 LNHNV and CDR2 YYDKDF (reference sequence). The J segment lost 6 bases and the V segment lost 4 bases, leaving 7 bases of the junction unmatched.

This clone was observed once. This CDR3 is CATSRDRVGIQFF. CDR3 DNA sequence: TGTGCCACCAGCAGAGATCGTGTTGGCATTCAGTTCTTC. J is TRBJ2-1 and V is TRBV15; D ambiguous. Germline V gene data show CDR1 as LNHNV and CDR2 as YYDKDF (reference sequence). This CDR3 has 13 residues. Trimming left V 0 bases short and J 13 bases short, with 13 bases between.

The sample holds one count of this clone. The chain has TRBV7-9 and TRBJ2-7; TRBD2 is a possible D gene (6 bases). Germline V gene lookup returns CDR1 SEHNR and CDR2 FQNEAQ (reference sequence). The V end lost 2 bases, the J end lost 0 bases, and 11 bases lay between the germline ends. The CDR3 runs 15 residues. CDR3 DNA: TGTGCCAGCAGCTTATCCGGGAGAAGCTCCTACGAGCAGTACTTC. It encodes CASSLSGRSSYEQYF.

The rearrangement uses TRBV5-1 and TRBJ2-3; D perhaps matches TRBD1 (6 bases). Trimming left V 0 bases short and J 0 bases short, with 11 bases between. The CDR3 covers 16 residues. The V gene's germline CDR1 is SGHRS and CDR2 YFSETQ. CDR3 loop: CASSLGAGASTDTQYF. CDR3 DNA: TGCGCCAGCAGCTTGGGGGCAGGGGCCAGCACAGATACGCAGTATTTT.

The chain combines TRBV5-8 with TRBJ2-2, with a tentative D call TRBD1 (5 bases). Germline loops: CDR1 SGHTS, CDR2 YDEGEE. The CDR3 is 14 amino acids. Trimming cost V 1 base and J 1 base, with 5 bases left between them. The CDR3 here is CASSLQGNTGELFF. CDR3 bases: TGTGCCAGCAGCTTGCAGGGGAACACCGGGGAGCTGTTTTTT.

This chain joins TRBV5-4 and TRBJ1-1, with a tentative D call TRBD1 (6 bases). Germline-derived CDR1 and CDR2 are SGHNT and YYREEE (reference sequence). The CDR3 totals 13 residues. Trimming pared 3 bases from V and 1 base from J, leaving 7 bases between. The CDR3 protein is CASSSQGNTEAFF. The CDR3 DNA is TGTGCCAGCAGCTCACAGGGGAACACTGAAGCTTTCTTT.